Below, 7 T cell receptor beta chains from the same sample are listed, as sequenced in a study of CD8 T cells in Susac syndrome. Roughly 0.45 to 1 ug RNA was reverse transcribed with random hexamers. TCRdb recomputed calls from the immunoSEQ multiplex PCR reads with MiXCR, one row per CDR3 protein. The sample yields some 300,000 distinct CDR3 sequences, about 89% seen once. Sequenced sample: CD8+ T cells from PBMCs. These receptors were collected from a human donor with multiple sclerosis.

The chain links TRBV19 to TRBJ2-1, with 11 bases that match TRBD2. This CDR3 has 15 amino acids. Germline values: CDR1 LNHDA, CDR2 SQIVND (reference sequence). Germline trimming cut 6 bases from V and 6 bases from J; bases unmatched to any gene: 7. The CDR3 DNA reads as TGTGCCAGTAGCGTAGCGGGAGGGTTGGGCAATGAGCAGTTCTTC. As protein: CASSVAGGLGNEQFF.

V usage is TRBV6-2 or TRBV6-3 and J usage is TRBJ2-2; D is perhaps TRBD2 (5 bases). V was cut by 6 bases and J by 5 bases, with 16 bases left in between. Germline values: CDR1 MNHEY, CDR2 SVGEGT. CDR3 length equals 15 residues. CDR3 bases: TGTGCCAGCAGGGATACCCCCGGGGAGACCGGGGAGCTGTTTTTT. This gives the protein CASRDTPGETGELFF.

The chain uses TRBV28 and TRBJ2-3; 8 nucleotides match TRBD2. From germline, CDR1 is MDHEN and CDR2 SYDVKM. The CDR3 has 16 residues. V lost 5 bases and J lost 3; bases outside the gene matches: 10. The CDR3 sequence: CASSGSGGVWTDTQYF. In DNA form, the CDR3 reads TGTGCCAGCAGTGGAAGCGGGGGCGTCTGGACAGATACGCAGTATTTT.

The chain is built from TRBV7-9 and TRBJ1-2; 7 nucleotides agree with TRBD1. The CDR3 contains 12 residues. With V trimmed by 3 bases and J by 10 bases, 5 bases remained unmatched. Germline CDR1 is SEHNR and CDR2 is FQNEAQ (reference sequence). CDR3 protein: CASSLVGQPYTF. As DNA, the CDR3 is TGTGCCAGCAGCTTGGTGGGACAGCCCTACACCTTC. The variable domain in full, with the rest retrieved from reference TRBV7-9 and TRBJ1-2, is DTGVSQNPRHKITKRGQNVTFRCDPISEHNRLYWYRQTLGQGPEFLTYFQNEAQLEKSRLLSDRFSAERPKGSFSTLEIQRTEQGDSAMYLCASSLVGQPYTFGSGTRLTVV.

The CDR3 DNA reads as TGTGCCAGCAGTTCAGAACTAGCGGGGGGGCTCGAGACCCAGTACTTC. It specifies CASSSELAGGLETQYF. V usage is TRBV27 and J usage is TRBJ2-5; TRBD2 matches at 13 bases. The CDR3 loop spans 16 amino acids. CDR1 MNHEY and CDR2 SMNVEV come from the germline V gene (reference sequence). With V trimmed by 4 bases and J by 5 bases, 7 bases remained unmatched.

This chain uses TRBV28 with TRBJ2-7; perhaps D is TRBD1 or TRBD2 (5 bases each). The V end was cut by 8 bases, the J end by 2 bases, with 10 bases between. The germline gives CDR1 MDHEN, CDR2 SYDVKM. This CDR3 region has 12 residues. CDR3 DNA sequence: TGTGCCAGCTCGGGGCTTGCCTACGAGCAGTACTTC. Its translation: CASSGLAYEQYF.

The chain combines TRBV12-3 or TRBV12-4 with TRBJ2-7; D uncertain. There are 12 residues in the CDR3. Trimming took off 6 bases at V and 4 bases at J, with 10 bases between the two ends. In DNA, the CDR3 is TGTGCCAGCAGCTTTACCCATTACGAGCAGTACTTC. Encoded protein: CASSFTHYEQYF.